The rows below give T cell receptor beta chains drawn from one sample of a study of beta chain features in type 1 diabetes. Sequenced by immunoSEQ multiplex PCR; TCRdb stores in-frame clones only, minus some. The sample consists of more than 20,000 clones, more than 60% of them appearing once. The sample comprised Tregs from blood. The source is a woman in her 40s in good health. CDR3s include the opening cysteine and the closing phenylalanine or tryptophan. A D gene is named only where the DNA matches it firmly. Expanded clones are given a class, and other clones once, few, many or no size at all.

d_call,clone_size,j_call,v_call,cdr3_nt,cdr3_aa
-,once,TRBJ1-6,TRBV7-8,TGTGCCAGCAGCTTAGAGCCAAATTCACCCCTCCACTTT,CASSLEPNSPLHF
-,-,TRBJ1-1,TRBV28,TGTGCCAGCAACTGGGGGGGGGAGAGGACTGAAGCTTTCTTT,CASNWGGERTEAFF
-,-,TRBJ2-7,TRBV6-6,TGTGCCAGCACCAAAGGGACACCTTCCTACGAGCAGTACTTC,CASTKGTPSYEQYF
-,-,TRBJ1-1,TRBV6-1,TGTGCCACGGAGGTTCTGGATGAAGCTTTCTTT,CATEVLDEAFF
-,-,TRBJ1-1,TRBV2,TGTGCCAGCCTTTTCGACATACTGAACACTGAAGCTTTCTTT,CASLFDILNTEAFF
-,-,TRBJ2-7,TRBV27,TGTGCCAGCAGTAGCCAGGGCTACGAGCAGTACTTC,CASSSQGYEQYF
TRBD1,-,TRBJ2-4,TRBV6-6,TGTGCCAGCAGTTTAGACAGGGGGCGAATGGTTCAGTACTTC,CASSLDRGRMVQYF
TRBD1,-,TRBJ2-1,TRBV5-1,TGCGCCAGCAGTTATGGACAGGGACGCAACAATGAGCAGTTCTTC,CASSYGQGRNNEQFF
-,once,TRBJ1-5,TRBV18,TGTGCCAGCTCCCTAGGGAGTCAGCCCCAGCATTTT,CASSLGSQPQHF
TRBD1,-,TRBJ1-1,TRBV6-1,TGTGCCAGCAGCAGGGGGACGTTTGAAGCTTTCTTT,CASSRGTFEAFF
TRBD1,-,TRBJ2-7,TRBV11-2,TGTGCCAGCAGCAACGTGGTAATCTGGACAGGGGATGGCGAGCAGTACTTC,CASSNVVIWTGDGEQYF
-,-,TRBJ2-2,TRBV9,TGTGCCAGCAGCCCCGGAGGGCGGAGGGCCACCGGGGAGCTGTTTTTT,CASSPGGRRATGELFF
TRBD1,-,TRBJ2-1,TRBV11-1,TGTGCCAGCAGCCAACTGGGACAGGCGGGCGTCAATGAGCAGTTCTTC,CASSQLGQAGVNEQFF
TRBD1,few,TRBJ2-7,TRBV7-2,TGTGCCAGCAGCCCGCGGACAGGGAGCTCCTACGAGCAGTACTTC,CASSPRTGSSYEQYF
-,-,TRBJ2-7,TRBV5-1,TGCGCCAGCAGCTTGCTTGACGGACACTACGAGCAGTACTTC,CASSLLDGHYEQYF
TRBD2,-,TRBJ2-4,TRBV5-1,TGCGCCAGCAGCCTGGGACTAGCGGGGGGCGCTCAGTACTTC,CASSLGLAGGAQYF